The rows below give T cell receptor beta chains drawn from one sample of a study of tumor and adjacent non-tumor tissue in lung cancer. From the multiplex PCR reads, TCRdb called clonotypes with MiXCR, one entry per CDR3 protein. The sample carries around 71,000 distinct CDR3 sequences, around 77% recorded once. Sequenced sample: lung tumor tissue. Source of these receptors: a woman aged 40 to 50 with non-small cell lung cancer. The CDR3 runs from the conserved cysteine through the conserved F or W. Not all rows give a size; the values are once, few, many and, for expanded clones, a class.

cdr3_aa	clone_size	v_call
CASSFYKNNEALF	NA	TRBV12-3/TRBV12-4
CACSINQGQPQHF	NA	TRBV11-2
CASGVHSGVYEQYF	NA	TRBV11-1
CSVNSGGPGANVLTF	NA	TRBV29-1
CASNYSSGFMSGEPYF	NA	TRBV6-2/TRBV6-3
CATQGVVTDTQYF	large	TRBV6-5
CASSYSGGEPRFIEYF	NA	TRBV12-3/TRBV12-4
CARSLSQGAYGYTF	NA	TRBV11-2
CASGPTGTTDTQYF	few	TRBV11-1
CASSLDGAYNSVNEQFF	NA	TRBV5-4
CACYGGGRNTQYF	once	TRBV11-3
CASSRPGTSGYDKYF	NA	TRBV11-2
CAISQRLAVPGELFF	NA	TRBV4-2
CASQEWIYEQYF	many	TRBV6-1
CISSSPAGGTDTQYF	NA	TRBV11-2
CASRRDAGRTNEQFF	NA	TRBV6-5
CASRSKAGGSGYTQYF	NA	TRBV11-1
CASNLGTSGGVYYEQFF	NA	TRBV11-2
CASSLGSGLEGEQFF	NA	TRBV11-2
CASLGYQGTTEAFF	many	TRBV6-5
CASNLEGRLALF	NA	TRBV11-2
CGARQGSGNTIYF	NA	TRBV29-1
CSARGASVETDTQYF	NA	TRBV20-1
CTSRMRLGTYNEQFF	NA	TRBV4-1
CDSSIGQGILTF	NA	TRBV7-9
CASIGTQGSDEQFF	NA	TRBV6-1
CASSFVETEAFF	NA	TRBV7-9
CANSLRTRGRIDTQYF	NA	TRBV11-3
CVSSSGDGANVLTF	few	TRBV11-3